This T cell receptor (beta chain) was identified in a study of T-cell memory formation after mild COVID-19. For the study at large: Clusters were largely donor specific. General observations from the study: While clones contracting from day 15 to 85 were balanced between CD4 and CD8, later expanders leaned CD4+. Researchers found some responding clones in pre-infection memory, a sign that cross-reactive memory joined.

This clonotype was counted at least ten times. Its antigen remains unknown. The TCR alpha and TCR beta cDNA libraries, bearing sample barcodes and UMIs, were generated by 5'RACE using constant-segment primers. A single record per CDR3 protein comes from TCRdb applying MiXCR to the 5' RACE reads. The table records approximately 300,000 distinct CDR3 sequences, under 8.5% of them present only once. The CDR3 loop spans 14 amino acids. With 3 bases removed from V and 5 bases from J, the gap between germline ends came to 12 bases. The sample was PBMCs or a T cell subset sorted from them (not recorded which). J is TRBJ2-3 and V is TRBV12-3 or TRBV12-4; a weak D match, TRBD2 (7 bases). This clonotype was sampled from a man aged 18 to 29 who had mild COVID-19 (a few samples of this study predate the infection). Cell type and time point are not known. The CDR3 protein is CASSLGGGGDTQYF. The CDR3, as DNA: TGTGCCAGCAGTTTGGGGGGCGGGGGAGATACGCAGTATTTT.